This T cell receptor (beta chain) is drawn from a study of shared clonotypes between healthy human individuals. Germline V gives CDR1 SGHRS, CDR2 YFSETQ. The CDR3 is 14 amino acids. At a deep level, the assay was run. TCRdb's copy holds only in-frame clones and misses some; the assay was immunoSEQ multiplex PCR. The table includes about 1,800,000 clones, about 95% detected once. To note about this clone: Its target is unknown. One junction end does not reproduce the germline sequence, and a read error may be involved.

CD45RO-negative, CCR7-positively selected cells formed the naive CD8 fraction, excluding terminally differentiated effector memory CD45RA+ cells. Overall study findings and caveats: Against clonotypes common to all four donors, non-shared ones had lower generation probabilities.

Sequenced input: naive CD8+ T cells sorted from blood. This receptor was obtained from a young man in good health. The chain recombines TRBV5-1 with TRBJ2-7, with 8 bases identical to TRBD1. The CDR3 bases are TGTGCCAGCAGCCATATCCAGGGGGCGGTCGAGCAGTACTTC. As protein: CASSHIQGAVEQYF.